What follows describes a single TCR beta chain. The antigen is not known. The sample belongs to a study of T cells in localized non-small cell lung cancer. General study results and limits: Without multi-region sequencing, intratumor heterogeneity could not be excluded. Uninvolved adjacent lung had higher T cell clonality than tumor and all other tissues.

The CDR3 runs 14 residues. Germline V gene data show CDR1 as SGHVS and CDR2 as FQNEAQ. V was clipped by 3 bases and J by 7 bases; unmatched bases: 8. Libraries were prepared by immunoSEQ multiplex PCR; TCRdb keeps only in-frame clonotypes and omits some of them. The data show about 33,000 clones, with under 90% seen just once and approximately 4% held by the top ten. Sequencing was performed on peripheral blood, taken before any cancer treatment. The clonotype originates from a male donor at least 60 years old with stage III lung adenocarcinoma. The chain couples TRBV7-8 to TRBJ2-7; 8 nucleotides match TRBD2. CDR3 residues: CASSFLAGSGEQYF. The CDR3 bases are TGTGCCAGCAGCTTTCTAGCGGGCTCGGGGGAGCAGTACTTC.